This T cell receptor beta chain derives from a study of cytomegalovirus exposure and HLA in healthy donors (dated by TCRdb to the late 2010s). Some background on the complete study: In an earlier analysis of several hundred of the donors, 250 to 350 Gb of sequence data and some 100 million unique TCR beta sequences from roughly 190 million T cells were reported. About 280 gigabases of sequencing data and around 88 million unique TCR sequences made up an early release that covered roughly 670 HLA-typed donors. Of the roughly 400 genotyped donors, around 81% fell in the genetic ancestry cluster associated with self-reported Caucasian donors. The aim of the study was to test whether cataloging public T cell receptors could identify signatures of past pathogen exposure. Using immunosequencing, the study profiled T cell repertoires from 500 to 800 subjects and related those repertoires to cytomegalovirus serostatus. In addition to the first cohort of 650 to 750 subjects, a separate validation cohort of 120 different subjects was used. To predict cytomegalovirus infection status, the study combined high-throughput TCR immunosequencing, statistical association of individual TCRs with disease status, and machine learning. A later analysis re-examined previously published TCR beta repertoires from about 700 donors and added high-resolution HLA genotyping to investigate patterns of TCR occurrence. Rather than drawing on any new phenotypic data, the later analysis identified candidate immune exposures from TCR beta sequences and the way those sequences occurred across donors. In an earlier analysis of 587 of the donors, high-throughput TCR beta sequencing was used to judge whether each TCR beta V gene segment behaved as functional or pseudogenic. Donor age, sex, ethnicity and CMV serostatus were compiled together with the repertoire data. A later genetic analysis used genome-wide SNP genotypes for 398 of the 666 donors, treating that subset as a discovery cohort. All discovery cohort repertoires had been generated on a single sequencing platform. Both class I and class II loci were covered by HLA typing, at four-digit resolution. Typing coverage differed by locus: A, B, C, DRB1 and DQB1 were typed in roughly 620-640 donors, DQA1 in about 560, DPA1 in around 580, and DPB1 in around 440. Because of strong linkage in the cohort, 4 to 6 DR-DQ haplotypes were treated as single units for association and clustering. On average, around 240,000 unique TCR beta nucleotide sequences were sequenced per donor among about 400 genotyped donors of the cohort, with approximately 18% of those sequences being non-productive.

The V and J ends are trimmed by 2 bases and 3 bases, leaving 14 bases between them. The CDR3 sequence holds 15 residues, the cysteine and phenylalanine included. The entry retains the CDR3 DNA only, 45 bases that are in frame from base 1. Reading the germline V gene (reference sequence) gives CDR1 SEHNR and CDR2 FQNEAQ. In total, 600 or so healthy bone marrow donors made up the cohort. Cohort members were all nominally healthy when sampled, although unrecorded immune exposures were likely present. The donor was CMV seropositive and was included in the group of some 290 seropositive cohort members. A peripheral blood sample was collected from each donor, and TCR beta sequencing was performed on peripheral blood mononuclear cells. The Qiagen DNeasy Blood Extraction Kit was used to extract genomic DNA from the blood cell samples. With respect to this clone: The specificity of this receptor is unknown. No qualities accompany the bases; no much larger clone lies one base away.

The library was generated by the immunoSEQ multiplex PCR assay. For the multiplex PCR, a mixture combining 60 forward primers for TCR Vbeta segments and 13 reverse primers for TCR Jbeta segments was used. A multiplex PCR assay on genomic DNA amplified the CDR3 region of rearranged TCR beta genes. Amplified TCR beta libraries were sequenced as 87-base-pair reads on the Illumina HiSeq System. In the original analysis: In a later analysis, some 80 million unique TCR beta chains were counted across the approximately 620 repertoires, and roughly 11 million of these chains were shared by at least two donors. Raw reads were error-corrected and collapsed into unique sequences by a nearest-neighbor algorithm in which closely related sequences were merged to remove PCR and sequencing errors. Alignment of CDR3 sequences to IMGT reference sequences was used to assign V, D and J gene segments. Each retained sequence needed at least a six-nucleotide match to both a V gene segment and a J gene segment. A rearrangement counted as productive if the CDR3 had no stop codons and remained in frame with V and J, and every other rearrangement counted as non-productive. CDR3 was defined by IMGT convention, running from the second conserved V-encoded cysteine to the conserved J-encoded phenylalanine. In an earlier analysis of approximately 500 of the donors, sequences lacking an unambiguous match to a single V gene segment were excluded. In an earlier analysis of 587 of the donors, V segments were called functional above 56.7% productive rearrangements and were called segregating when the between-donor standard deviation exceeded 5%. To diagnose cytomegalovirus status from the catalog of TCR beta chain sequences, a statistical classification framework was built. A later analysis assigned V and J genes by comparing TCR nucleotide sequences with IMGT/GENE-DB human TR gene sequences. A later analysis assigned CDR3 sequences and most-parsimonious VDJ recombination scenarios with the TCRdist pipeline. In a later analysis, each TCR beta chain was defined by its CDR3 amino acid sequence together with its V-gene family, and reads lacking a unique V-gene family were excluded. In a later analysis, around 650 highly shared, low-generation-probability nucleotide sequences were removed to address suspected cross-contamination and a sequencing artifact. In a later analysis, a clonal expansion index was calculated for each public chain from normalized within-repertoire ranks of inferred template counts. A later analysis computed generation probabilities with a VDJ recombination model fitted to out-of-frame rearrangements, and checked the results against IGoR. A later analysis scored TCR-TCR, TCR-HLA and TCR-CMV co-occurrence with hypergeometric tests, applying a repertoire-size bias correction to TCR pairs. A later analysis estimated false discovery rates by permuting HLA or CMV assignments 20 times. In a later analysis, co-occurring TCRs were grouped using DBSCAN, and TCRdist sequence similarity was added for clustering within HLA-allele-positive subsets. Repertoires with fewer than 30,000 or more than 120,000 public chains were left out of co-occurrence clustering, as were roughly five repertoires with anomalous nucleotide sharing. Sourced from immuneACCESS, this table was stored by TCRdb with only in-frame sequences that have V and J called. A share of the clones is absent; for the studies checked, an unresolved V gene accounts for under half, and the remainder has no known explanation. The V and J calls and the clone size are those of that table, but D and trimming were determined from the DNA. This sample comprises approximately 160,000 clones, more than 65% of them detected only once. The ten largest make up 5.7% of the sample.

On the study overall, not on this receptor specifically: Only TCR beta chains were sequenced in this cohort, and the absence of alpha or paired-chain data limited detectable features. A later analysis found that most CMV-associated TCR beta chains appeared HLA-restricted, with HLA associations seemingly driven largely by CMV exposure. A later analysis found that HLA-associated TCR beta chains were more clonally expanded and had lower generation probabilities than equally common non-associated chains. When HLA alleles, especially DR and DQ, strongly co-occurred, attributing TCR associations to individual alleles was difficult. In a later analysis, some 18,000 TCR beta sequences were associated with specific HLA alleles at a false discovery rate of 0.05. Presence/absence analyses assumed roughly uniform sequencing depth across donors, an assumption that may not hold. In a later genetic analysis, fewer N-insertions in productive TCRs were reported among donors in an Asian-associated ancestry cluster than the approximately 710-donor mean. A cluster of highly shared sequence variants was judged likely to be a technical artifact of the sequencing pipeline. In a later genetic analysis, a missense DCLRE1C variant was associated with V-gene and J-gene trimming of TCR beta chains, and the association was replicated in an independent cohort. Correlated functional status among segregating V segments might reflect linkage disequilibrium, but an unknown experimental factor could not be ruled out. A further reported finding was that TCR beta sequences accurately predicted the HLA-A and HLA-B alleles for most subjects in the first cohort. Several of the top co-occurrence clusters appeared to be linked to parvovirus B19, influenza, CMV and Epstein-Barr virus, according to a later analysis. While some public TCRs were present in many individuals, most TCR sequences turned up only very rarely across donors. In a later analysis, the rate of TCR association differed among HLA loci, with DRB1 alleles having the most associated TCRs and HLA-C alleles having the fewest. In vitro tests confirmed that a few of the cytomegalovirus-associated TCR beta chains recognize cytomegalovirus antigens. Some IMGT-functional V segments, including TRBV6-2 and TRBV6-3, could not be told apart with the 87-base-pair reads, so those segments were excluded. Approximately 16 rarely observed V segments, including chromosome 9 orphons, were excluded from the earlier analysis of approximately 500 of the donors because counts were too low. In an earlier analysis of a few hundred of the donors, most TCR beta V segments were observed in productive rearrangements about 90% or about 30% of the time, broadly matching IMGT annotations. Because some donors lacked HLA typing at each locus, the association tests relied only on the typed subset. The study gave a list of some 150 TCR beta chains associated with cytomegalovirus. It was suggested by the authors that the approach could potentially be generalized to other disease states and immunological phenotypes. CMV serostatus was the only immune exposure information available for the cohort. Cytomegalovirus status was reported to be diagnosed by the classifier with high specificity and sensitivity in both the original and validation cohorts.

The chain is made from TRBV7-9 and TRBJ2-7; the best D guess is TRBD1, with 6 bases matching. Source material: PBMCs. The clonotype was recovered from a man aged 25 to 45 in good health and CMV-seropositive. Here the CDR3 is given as CASSLSGTPGYEQYF. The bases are TGTGCCAGCAGCTTAAGTGGGACACCTGGCTACGAGCAGTACTTC.